This entry lists 16 T cell receptor beta chains sequenced from one sample in a study of cytomegalovirus exposure and HLA in healthy donors. PCR was performed using 60 Vbeta and 13 Jbeta primers. Clones were sequenced by immunoSEQ multiplex PCR, and TCRdb holds only the in-frame ones, with some missing. The sample shows about 110,000 clones, around 70% of them seen only once. Sequenced material: PBMCs. Source of these receptors: a woman aged 35 to 49 in good health and CMV-seronegative.

This chain joins TRBV29-1 and TRBJ2-3; 10 bases align to TRBD1. Germline V gives CDR1 SQVTM, CDR2 ANQGSEA. Trimming at V came to 3 bases and at J to 4 bases, leaving 10 bases not matched to a gene. CDR3 length: 16 residues. The CDR3 DNA sequence: TGCAGCGTTGAGATCGAGACAGGGGGCTTCGCAGATACGCAGTATTTT. It codes for CSVEIETGGFADTQYF.

This chain links TRBV27 with TRBJ2-5, with TRBD2 identical over 7 bases. The trim removed 2 bases at V and 5 bases at J, leaving 11 bases unmatched. From germline, CDR1 is MNHEY and CDR2 SMNVEV (reference sequence). This CDR3 contains 16 residues. The CDR3 loop is CASSLRGYLGRETQYF. The CDR3 DNA follows: TGTGCCAGCAGTTTACGCGGCTACCTCGGGAGGGAGACCCAGTACTTC.

V and J are TRBV11-2 and TRBJ2-7, with 15 positions matching TRBD2. V dropped 4 bases and J dropped 3; count of bases not matched to a gene: 4. Per the germline V gene, CDR1 is SGHAT and CDR2 is FQNNGV. The CDR3 covers 16 residues. The CDR3 here is CASSSGLAGGVYEQYF. In DNA form, the CDR3 reads TGTGCCAGCAGCTCCGGACTAGCGGGAGGGGTCTACGAGCAGTACTTC. Looking up the rest from reference TRBV11-2 and TRBJ2-7 gives the full variable domain: EAGVAQSPRYKIIEKRQSVAFWCNPISGHATLYWYQQILGQGPKLLIQFQNNGVVDDSQLPKDRFSAERLKGVDSTLKIQPAKLEDSAVYLCASSSGLAGGVYEQYFGPGTRLTVT.

The CDR3: CASSALSLAGEAFF. Written as DNA, the CDR3 is TGTGCCAGCAGTGCCTTGTCGCTCGCGGGTGAAGCTTTCTTT. The chain has TRBV27 and TRBJ1-1; D is undetermined. This CDR3 comprises 14 residues. CDR1 is MNHEY and CDR2 is SMNVEV in the germline V gene (reference sequence). Trimming cost V 5 bases and J 7 bases, with 17 bases left between them.

This clone has more than one count but fewer than ten. The V and J genes are TRBV9 and TRBJ2-1, with 13 bases fitting TRBD2. The junction had 4 bases not matched to a gene; V was cut back by 0 bases and J by 7 bases. Germline CDR1 and CDR2: SGDLS and YYNGEE. CDR3 length equals 16 residues. Here the CDR3 DNA reads TGTGCCAGCAGCGTAGCCGGACTAGCGGGGGTTAATGAGCAGTTCTTC. Encoded protein: CASSVAGLAGVNEQFF.

This clone was recorded only once. The V call is TRBV4-2, the J call TRBJ2-1; 9 nucleotides match TRBD1. V was pared by 0 bases and J by 7 bases, with 7 bases of the junction left unmatched. Germline V CDR1 and CDR2: LGHNA, YNFKEQ. The CDR3 length is 16 residues. CDR3: CASSQERGQGVNEQFF. CDR3 DNA sequence: TGTGCCAGCAGCCAAGAAAGGGGACAGGGTGTAAATGAGCAGTTCTTC.

The chain combines TRBV4-1 with TRBJ2-3; D call uncertain. The V gene's germline CDR1 is MGHRA and CDR2 YSYEKL. This CDR3 comprises 13 residues. The germline V and J ends were trimmed by 1 base and 6 bases, with 8 bases remaining between them. The CDR3: CASSQALGDTQYF. CDR3 in DNA: TGCGCCAGCAGCCAAGCCCTCGGGGATACGCAGTATTTT.

The J gene is TRBJ2-5, the V gene TRBV9; maybe TRBD1 (5 bases). The CDR3 contains 17 residues. Germline CDR1 and CDR2: SGDLS and YYNGEE. V was cut by 0 bases and J by 1 base, with 16 bases left in between. The CDR3 DNA follows: TGTGCCAGCAGCGTAGCTTCGGCAGGGCCTCCCCAAGAGACCCAGTACTTC. Amino acid sequence: CASSVASAGPPQETQYF.

This chain uses TRBV19 with TRBJ1-2; 7 bases map to TRBD1. The CDR3 runs to 14 residues. Trimming cost V 8 bases and J 4 bases; bases outside gene matches: 10. CDR1 and CDR2 from the germline V gene are LNHDA and SQIVND (reference sequence). In DNA form, the CDR3 reads TGTGCCAGTCAATATCCGGGGACAGTCTATGGCTACACCTTC. As protein: CASQYPGTVYGYTF.

The V call is TRBV6-4, the J call TRBJ2-1, with 7 bases identical to TRBD2. Germline CDR1 reads MRHNA; CDR2 reads SNTAGT. The CDR3 is made up of 12 amino acids. V shed 2 bases, J shed 13 bases, and the junction held 5 bases outside the gene matches. CDR3 in DNA: TGTGCCAGCAGTGACGAAGCGGGGAGCCAGTTCTTC. It yields the protein CASSDEAGSQFF.

Of note for this clone: The germline gene is not matched at one end of the junction; a read error may be the cause. The J gene is TRBJ2-1, the V gene TRBV6-1; TRBD2 matches at 9 bases. This CDR3 is built from 14 residues. The germline gives CDR1 MNHNS, CDR2 SASEGT. CDR3 nucleotides: TGTGCCAGCATCATGGCTAGCGGGACCAATGGGCAGTTCTTC. Translating it yields CASIMASGTNGQFF.

The chain couples TRBV10-3 to TRBJ2-2; TRBD1 matches at 10 bases. The J segment lost 4 bases and the V segment lost 2 bases, leaving 7 bases of the junction unmatched. The CDR3 spans 17 residues. Germline V lookup: CDR1 ENHRY, CDR2 SYGVKD. DNA for the CDR3: TGTGCCATCAGTGAGAGGTCGGGGACAGGGGCCACCGGGGAGCTGTTTTTT. Its protein is CAISERSGTGATGELFF.

In its sample, this clone was seen a few times. This sequence joins TRBV4-3 and TRBJ2-1, with D perhaps TRBD2 (6 bases). V lost 0 bases, J lost 0 bases, and 12 bases lay in between. The CDR3 has 17 amino acids. In germline, CDR1 is LGHNA, CDR2 YSLEER. CDR3 sequence (DNA): TGCGCCAGCAGCCAAGATGGGATCGGGAGCTCCTACAATGAGCAGTTCTTC. Protein sequence: CASSQDGIGSSYNEQFF.

V usage is TRBV27 and J usage is TRBJ2-5, with TRBD1 matching 7 bases. This CDR3 spans 15 amino acids. Trimming removed 3 bases from V and 4 bases from J; junction bases left unmatched: 8. Germline V lookup: CDR1 MNHEY, CDR2 SMNVEV (reference sequence). The CDR3 region has the DNA TGTGCCAGCAGTTTGGGCGAGGGGGCCGGAGAGACCCAGTACTTC. Translating it yields CASSLGEGAGETQYF.

The rearrangement joins TRBV7-2 to TRBJ2-3; 7 bases line up with TRBD2. Trimming at V came to 6 bases and at J to 0 bases, leaving 6 bases not matched to a gene. Germline values: CDR1 SGHTA, CDR2 FQGNSA. CDR3 length equals 15 residues. CDR3 sequence: CASSPPGLSTDTQYF. The CDR3 DNA reads TGTGCCAGCAGTCCGCCGGGACTAAGCACAGATACGCAGTATTTT.

The chain uses TRBV4-2 and TRBJ1-6, with D perhaps TRBD1 (6 bases). CDR1 and CDR2 from the germline V gene are LGHNA and YNFKEQ. The CDR3 is made up of 14 amino acids. Trimming pared 4 bases from V and 6 bases from J, leaving 10 bases between. CDR3 in amino acids: CASSPVGGNSPLHF. DNA for the CDR3: TGTGCCAGCAGCCCCGTAGGGGGTAATTCACCCCTCCACTTT.